The 15 T cell receptor beta chains below were found in one sample sequenced in a study of beta chain features in type 1 diabetes. Reverse transcription of all isolated RNA meant that expressed TCRB transcripts were sequenced. Assay: immunoSEQ multiplex PCR; the TCRdb copy retains only in-frame clones and omits some. The table records more than 60,000 clones, about 60% of them present only once. Specimen: Tregs from blood. These receptors were collected from a woman aged 18-35 years in good health.

The chain couples TRBV18 to TRBJ2-7; 8 positions agree with TRBD2. The length of the CDR3 is 18 residues. CDR1 KGHSH and CDR2 LQKENI come from the germline V gene. V dropped 3 bases and J dropped 6; count of bases not matched to a gene: 19. This CDR3 is CASSPGSGYAAGGVEQYF. The CDR3 DNA reads TGTGCCAGCTCACCCGGTTCGGGATATGCGGCGGGAGGTGTCGAGCAGTACTTC. Full variable domain (missing parts from reference TRBV18 and TRBJ2-7): NAGVMQNPRHLVRRRGQEARLRCSPMKGHSHVYWYRQLPEEGLKFMVYLQKENIIDESGMPKERFSAEFPKEGPSILRIQQVVRGDSAAYFCASSPGSGYAAGGVEQYFGPGTRLTVT.

This clone was counted only a few times. V usage is TRBV2 and J usage is TRBJ2-7; D not certain. The germline CDR1 and CDR2 sequences are SNHLY and FYNNEI. This CDR3 is 11 amino acids long. V lost 8 bases to trimming and J lost 1 base, with 6 bases between them. Here the CDR3 reads CASGGSYEQYF. CDR3 bases: TGTGCCAGCGGCGGTTCCTACGAGCAGTACTTC.

Judged by abundance, this clone is medium-sized (0.01 to 0.1%). The chain links TRBV14 to TRBJ2-7; tentative D call: TRBD2 (5 bases). Per the germline V gene, CDR1 is SGHDN and CDR2 is FVKESK. V shed 0 bases and J shed 2 bases, with 17 bases lying between them. The CDR3 has 17 residues. The CDR3 coding sequence is TGTGCCAGCAGCCAAGACCTAGCCGTGTCCCGTACCTACGAGCAGTACTTC. It encodes CASSQDLAVSRTYEQYF. Together with reference TRBV14 and TRBJ2-7, the CDR3 gives the full variable domain: EAGVTQFPSHSVIEKGQTVTLRCDPISGHDNLYWYRRVMGKEIKFLLHFVKESKQDESGMPNNRFLAERTGGTYSTLKVQPAELEDSGVYFCASSQDLAVSRTYEQYFGPGTRLTVT.

In this sample, this clone turned up once. V usage is TRBV7-2 and J usage is TRBJ2-7, with TRBD2 identical over 8 bases. Trimming removed 1 base from V and 2 bases from J; junction bases left unmatched: 10. The CDR3 is 17 amino acids. The germline CDR1 and CDR2 sequences are SGHTA and FQGNSA. CDR3 nucleotides: TGTGCCAGCAGCTTAGGGGGCGGCGGGAGGTCGCCCTACGAGCAGTACTTC. Its protein product is CASSLGGGGRSPYEQYF.

The chain recombines TRBV5-1 with TRBJ2-2, with D unresolved. Germline values: CDR1 SGHRS, CDR2 YFSETQ. Trimming left V 0 bases short and J 1 base short, with 7 bases between. This CDR3 is 15 amino acids long. The CDR3 bases are TGCGCCAGCAGCTTGGTCCCCCGGAACACCGGGGAGCTGTTTTTT. Translating gives CASSLVPRNTGELFF.

V and J are TRBV19 and TRBJ1-1; D is ambiguous. Germline V CDR1 and CDR2: LNHDA, SQIVND (reference sequence). Trimming shortened V by 11 bases and J by 8 bases, and 18 bases separated the two germline ends. CDR3 length equals 12 residues. The CDR3 coding sequence is TGTGCCGTAATTGCAGCCCAACAGGAAGCTTTCTTT. Translation gives CAVIAAQQEAFF.

In the case of this clone: Germline is not matched at one junction end, which may reflect a read error. The chain links TRBV7-7 to TRBJ2-2; TRBD2 matches 9 bases. CDR1 is SSHAT, CDR2 FNYEAQ, per germline (reference sequence). The CDR3 has 15 residues. CDR3 loop: CASSLGSGSSGELFF. The DNA for the CDR3 is TGTGCTAGCAGCTTGGGTAGCGGGAGCTCCGGGGAGCTGTTTTTT.

V and J are TRBV5-1 and TRBJ2-3, with a possible D match to TRBD2 (7 bases). This CDR3 region has 18 residues. CDR1 and CDR2 from the germline V gene are SGHRS and YFSETQ. V gave up 4 bases and J gave up 2 bases, with 23 bases separating them. The CDR3 nucleotides read TGCGCCAGCAGCCGACCCCCCCCCGGGGGGCCACTCACAGATACGCAGTATTTT. Translated, it gives CASSRPPPGGPLTDTQYF.

This chain links TRBV21-1 with TRBJ1-2. TRBV21-1 is a documented pseudogene. This CDR3 is built from 13 residues. DNA for the CDR3: TGTGCCAGCGGTCCCCGCCGGGGCTATGGCTACACCTTC. Translation: CASGPRRGYGYTF.

V usage is TRBV27 and J usage is TRBJ1-1; TRBD1 might be the D (6 bases). This CDR3 has 13 residues. V lost 6 bases and J 5 bases, leaving 13 bases between the germline ends. Germline CDR1 MNHEY, CDR2 SMNVEV (reference sequence). DNA for the CDR3: TGTGCCAGCAGGGCGCAGGGGTGGACTGAAGCTTTCTTT. Its translation is CASRAQGWTEAFF.

The chain links TRBV11-2 to TRBJ1-2; D is unresolved. Trimming took off 7 bases at V and 4 bases at J, with 10 bases between the two ends. The CDR3 is 12 amino acids. From germline, CDR1 is SGHAT and CDR2 FQNNGV. The CDR3 sequence is CASNPNSYGYTF. The CDR3 DNA reads as TGTGCCAGCAACCCAAACAGCTATGGCTACACCTTC.

The chain employs TRBV7-8 and TRBJ2-1; 15 bases map to TRBD2. Germline V lookup: CDR1 SGHVS, CDR2 FQNEAQ. The CDR3 extends over 19 amino acids. The V gene end was trimmed by 5 bases and the J gene end by 3 bases; junction bases not matched to a gene: 11. The CDR3 loop reads CASSHRGLAGGRFYNEQFF. CDR3 nucleotides: TGTGCCAGCAGCCACCGAGGACTAGCGGGGGGGCGGTTCTACAATGAGCAGTTCTTC.

This clone is a singleton in its sample. The genes are TRBV11-2 and TRBJ2-5; 11 nucleotides align to TRBD2. The V gene's germline CDR1 is SGHAT and CDR2 FQNNGV. This CDR3 contains 16 residues. Trimming cost V 1 base and J 4 bases; bases outside gene matches: 5. The CDR3 region is CASSLVRLAGGETQYF. As DNA, the CDR3 is TGTGCCAGCAGCTTAGTGCGTCTAGCGGGGGGAGAGACCCAGTACTTC. Together with reference TRBV11-2 and TRBJ2-5, the CDR3 gives the full variable domain: EAGVAQSPRYKIIEKRQSVAFWCNPISGHATLYWYQQILGQGPKLLIQFQNNGVVDDSQLPKDRFSAERLKGVDSTLKIQPAKLEDSAVYLCASSLVRLAGGETQYFGPGTRLLVL.

The chain combines TRBV5-1 with TRBJ2-7; a possible D gene is TRBD1 (6 bases). Trimming cost V 2 bases and J 6 bases, with 12 bases left between them. The CDR3 runs to 13 residues. In germline, CDR1 is SGHRS, CDR2 YFSETQ. The DNA of the CDR3 is TGCGCCAGCAGCTTACACAGGGAAGGCGAGCAGTACTTC. Translating gives CASSLHREGEQYF. Using reference TRBV5-1 and TRBJ2-7 for the parts outside the CDR3, the full variable domain is KAGVTQTPRYLIKTRGQQVTLSCSPISGHRSVSWYQQTPGQGLQFLFEYFSETQRNKGNFPGRFSGRQFSNSRSEMNVSTLELGDSALYLCASSLHREGEQYFGPGTRLTVT.

The V and J genes are TRBV18 and TRBJ1-3; D is undetermined. Germline values: CDR1 KGHSH, CDR2 LQKENI. The CDR3 runs 15 residues. Deletions cut 5 bases from V and 0 bases from J, with 11 bases between. The CDR3 loop reads CASSSQSISGNTIYF. The CDR3 bases are TGTGCCAGCTCATCACAGTCTATCTCTGGAAACACCATATATTTT.